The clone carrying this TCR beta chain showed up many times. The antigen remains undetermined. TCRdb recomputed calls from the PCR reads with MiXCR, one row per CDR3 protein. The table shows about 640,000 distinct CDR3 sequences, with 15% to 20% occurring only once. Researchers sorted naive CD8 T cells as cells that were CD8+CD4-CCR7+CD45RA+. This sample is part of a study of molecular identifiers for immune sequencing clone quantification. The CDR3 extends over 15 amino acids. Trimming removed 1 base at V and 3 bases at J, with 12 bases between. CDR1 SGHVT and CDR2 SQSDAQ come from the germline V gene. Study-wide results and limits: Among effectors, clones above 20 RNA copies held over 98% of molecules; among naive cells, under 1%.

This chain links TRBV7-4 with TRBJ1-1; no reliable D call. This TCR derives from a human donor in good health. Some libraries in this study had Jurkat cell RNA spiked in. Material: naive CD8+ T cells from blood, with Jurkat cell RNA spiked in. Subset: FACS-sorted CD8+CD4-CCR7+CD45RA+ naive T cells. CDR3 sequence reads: CASSLGLEIHTEAFF. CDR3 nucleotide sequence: TGTGCCAGCAGCTTAGGTTTGGAGATTCACACTGAAGCTTTCTTT.